The 32 T cell receptor beta chains below were found in one sample sequenced in a study of cytomegalovirus exposure and HLA in healthy donors (dated by TCRdb to about 2017). Receptor libraries were prepared by the immunoSEQ multiplex PCR assay. The multiplex PCR relied on a mix of 60 forward primers for TCR Vbeta segments and 13 reverse primers for TCR Jbeta segments. Imported from immuneACCESS, the table was reduced by TCRdb to in-frame sequences with V and J called. These copies leave out some clones; in studies compared against another copy, an unresolved V gene accounts for under half, and the cause of the remainder is not known. The sample table contains 100,000 to 150,000 clones; only one count was recorded for about 81% of them. 7.5% to 9.5% of the sample rests with the top ten. Material: PBMCs. The receptors shown here come from a woman in her fifties or sixties in good health and CMV-seropositive.

The rearrangement uses TRBV19 and TRBJ2-1, with 13 bases aligning to TRBD2. This CDR3 region has 18 residues. The V and J ends lost 4 bases and 7 bases, in that order; junction bases with no gene match: 13. Germline loops: CDR1 LNHDA, CDR2 SQIVND (reference sequence). The CDR3 here is CASSRLAGGWDVRNEQFF. The CDR3 coding sequence is TGTGCCAGTAGTAGACTAGCGGGAGGCTGGGACGTACGTAATGAGCAGTTCTTC.

A few counts support this clone. J is TRBJ1-1 and V is TRBV27, with D maybe TRBD1 (6 bases). V dropped 2 bases and J dropped 5 bases, with 15 bases sitting between them. The germline CDR1 and CDR2 sequences are MNHEY and SMNVEV (reference sequence). This CDR3 spans 15 amino acids. The CDR3 coding sequence is TGTGCCAGCAGTTTAAAGTCCCTACAGGGTACTGAAGCTTTCTTT. Translated, it gives CASSLKSLQGTEAFF.

The gene calls are TRBV5-4 and TRBJ2-3; D is perhaps TRBD2 (7 bases). The CDR3 runs to 15 residues. Germline V gene data show CDR1 as SGHNT and CDR2 as YYREEE (reference sequence). V lost 1 base, J lost 2 bases, and 11 bases lay in between. For the CDR3, the DNA is TGTGCCAGCAGCTTGACAGGGAGGGTCACAGATACGCAGTATTTT. Its protein product is CASSLTGRVTDTQYF.

The chain employs TRBV11-3 and TRBJ2-7, with 8 nucleotides matching TRBD1. The CDR3 contains 14 residues. Germline lookup yields CDR1 SGHNT and CDR2 YENEEA. Trimming cost V 2 bases and J 5 bases; bases outside gene matches: 5. This CDR3 reads CASSLRQGAHEQYF. The CDR3, as DNA: TGTGCCAGCAGCTTAAGGCAGGGGGCCCACGAGCAGTACTTC.

The rearrangement uses TRBV7-9 and TRBJ1-5; 8 nucleotides line up with TRBD1. The CDR3 covers 14 residues. Germline CDR1 is SEHNR and CDR2 is FQNEAQ (reference sequence). Germline trimming cut 3 bases from V and 4 bases from J; bases unmatched to any gene: 2. CDR3 DNA: TGTGCCAGCAGCTTTGGACAGGGAAATCAGCCCCAGCATTTT. It is translated as CASSFGQGNQPQHF.

The chain recombines TRBV4-3 with TRBJ2-1; 10 bases match TRBD2. Germline V gives CDR1 LGHNA, CDR2 YSLEER. CDR3 length equals 16 residues. Trimming at V came to 4 bases and at J to 7 bases, leaving 10 bases not matched to a gene. In DNA form, the CDR3 reads TGCGCCAGCAGCCCCAGGAGCGGGAGGGCCGGAAATGAGCAGTTCTTC. This encodes CASSPRSGRAGNEQFF.

This clone was observed a handful of times. V gene TRBV7-8 combines with J gene TRBJ2-1, with 7 bases matching TRBD1. The V and J ends lost 2 bases and 0 bases, in that order; junction bases with no gene match: 4. The CDR3 is 16 amino acids. From germline, CDR1 is SGHVS and CDR2 FQNEAQ. In nucleotides, the CDR3 is TGTGCCAGCAGCTTAAAGACAGGGCTCTCCTACAATGAGCAGTTCTTC. This codes for CASSLKTGLSYNEQFF.

V and J are TRBV10-3 and TRBJ2-2; possibly TRBD2 for D (5 bases). Deletions cut 0 bases from V and 0 bases from J, with 14 bases between. Germline V lookup: CDR1 ENHRY, CDR2 SYGVKD. This CDR3 has 18 amino acids. In DNA, the CDR3 is TGTGCCATCAGTGAGTCGATGGGAGCGGAAACGAACACCGGGGAGCTGTTTTTT. Translating it yields CAISESMGAETNTGELFF.

This clone has a single count. This chain joins TRBV19 and TRBJ2-5; 9 nucleotides match TRBD2. CDR3 length: 15 amino acids. Germline V lookup: CDR1 LNHDA, CDR2 SQIVND (reference sequence). Unmatched junction bases numbered 9, after V lost 9 bases and J lost 1 base. This chain's CDR3 is CARSGRGGIQETQYF. CDR3 in DNA: TGTGCCAGGAGCGGGCGGGGGGGAATCCAAGAGACCCAGTACTTC.

This chain's CDR3 is CATAGQASGANVLTF. The DNA for the CDR3 is TGTGCCACCGCGGGACAGGCCTCTGGGGCCAACGTCCTGACTTTC. The chain links TRBV6-6 to TRBJ2-6, with TRBD1 matching over 8 bases. Per the germline V gene, CDR1 is MNHNY and CDR2 is SVGAGI (reference sequence). Trimming took 10 bases from V and 0 from J; bases not matched to a gene: 5. This CDR3 has 15 amino acids.

The rearrangement uses TRBV25-1 and TRBJ2-7, with unresolved D. V dropped 7 bases and J dropped 5 bases, with 18 bases sitting between them. The CDR3 is 14 amino acids. The germline V gene has CDR1 MGHDK and CDR2 SYGVNS. CDR3 region: CASTPNWNRDEQYF. CDR3 nucleotides: TGTGCCAGCACCCCGAACTGGAACAGAGACGAGCAGTACTTC.

The chain recombines TRBV4-3 with TRBJ2-1; tentative D call: TRBD1 (5 bases). Between the trimmed V and J ends, which lost 1 base and 5 bases, there was a span of 12 bases. In germline, CDR1 is LGHNA, CDR2 YSLEER. This CDR3 comprises 15 residues. CDR3 protein: CASSQGQTIHNEQFF. DNA of the CDR3: TGCGCCAGCAGCCAAGGACAGACAATACACAATGAGCAGTTCTTC.

This clone appeared a single time. CDR3 coding DNA: TGTGCCAGCAGCCGCGGCCGCAGGTCAGGGGTAGAGTACGAGCAGTACTTC. This encodes CASSRGRRSGVEYEQYF. The chain is built from TRBV5-4 and TRBJ2-7; TRBD1 might be the D (6 bases). This CDR3 has 17 amino acids. Germline CDR1 reads SGHNT; CDR2 reads YYREEE (reference sequence). V was clipped by 4 bases and J by 4 bases, with 24 bases between them.

In its sample, this clone was seen a few times. The rearrangement joins TRBV25-1 to TRBJ2-2; 7 bases fit TRBD2. With 4 bases clipped from V and 0 bases from J, the junction kept 8 bases outside the gene matches. Germline CDR1 reads MGHDK; CDR2 reads SYGVNS. The CDR3 is 17 amino acids. The CDR3 sequence is CASSAPWGGTNTGELFF. CDR3 coding DNA: TGTGCCAGCAGTGCACCATGGGGAGGGACGAACACCGGGGAGCTGTTTTTT.

The CDR3 loop is CASSSRNSPLHF. The DNA of the CDR3 is TGTGCCAGCAGTTCGAGGAATTCACCCCTCCACTTT. The V call is TRBV6-5, the J call TRBJ1-6; the D is unclear. There are 12 residues in the CDR3. The V gene's germline CDR1 is MNHEY and CDR2 SVGAGI. Trimming left V 4 bases short and J 7 bases short, with 5 bases between.

The chain joins TRBV6-5 to TRBJ1-1, with a weak D call TRBD1 (5 bases). V lost 7 bases to trimming and J lost 3 bases, with 15 bases between them. Germline V CDR1 and CDR2: MNHEY, SVGAGI. The CDR3 consists of 14 residues. CDR3: CASTLDIFDTEAFF. The CDR3 region has the DNA TGTGCCAGCACCCTGGACATTTTCGACACTGAAGCTTTCTTT.

The chain has TRBV5-1 and TRBJ2-3, with 7 bases identical to TRBD1. With 8 bases clipped from V and 6 bases from J, the junction kept 24 bases outside the gene matches. There are 18 residues in the CDR3. The germline V gene has CDR1 SGHRS and CDR2 YFSETQ. This CDR3 is CASKTGPRIGVGRDTQYF. The CDR3 nucleotides read TGCGCCAGTAAGACAGGGCCTCGCATAGGGGTCGGCAGGGATACGCAGTATTTT.

This sequence joins TRBV30 and TRBJ1-3; no clear D. This CDR3 has 11 residues. Germline-derived CDR1 and CDR2 are GTSNPN and SVGIG (reference sequence). Trimming removed 6 bases at V and 2 bases at J, with 5 bases between. The CDR3 loop reads CACNPGNTIYF. The DNA of the CDR3 is TGTGCCTGCAATCCTGGAAACACCATATATTTT.

The rearrangement links TRBV6-1 to TRBJ1-2, with a possible D match to TRBD1 (5 bases). CDR1 and CDR2 (germline): MNHNS, SASEGT. The germline V and J ends were trimmed by 1 base and 5 bases, with 8 bases remaining between them. This CDR3 is built from 13 residues. This CDR3 reads CASSEGRGYGYTF. CDR3 nucleotide sequence: TGTGCCAGCAGTGAAGGAAGGGGTTATGGCTACACCTTC.

The rearrangement uses TRBV7-2 and TRBJ2-3; possible D gene TRBD1, 6 bases. This CDR3 has 15 residues. Trimming removed 5 bases at V and 5 bases at J, with 17 bases between. Germline V CDR1 and CDR2: SGHTA, FQGNSA. In DNA, the CDR3 is TGTGCCAGCAGCCTCTGGACAGCGACTCTAGATACGCAGTATTTT. Protein product: CASSLWTATLDTQYF.

This clone has only a few counts. The chain is built from TRBV29-1 and TRBJ1-2; D not resolved. The CDR3 sequence is 11 residues long. Germline V gene sequence: CDR1 SQVTM, CDR2 ANQGSEA. Between the trimmed V and J ends, which lost 4 bases and 1 base, there was a span of 4 bases. CDR3 DNA: TGCAGCGTTGGCGATAACTATGGCTACACCTTC. Its protein is CSVGDNYGYTF.

This chain links TRBV7-8 with TRBJ1-1; TRBD1 aligns across 8 bases. Trimming removed 6 bases from V and 3 bases from J; junction bases left unmatched: 3. This CDR3 comprises 13 residues. Germline V gives CDR1 SGHVS, CDR2 FQNEAQ. The CDR3 loop reads CASSTTGDTEAFF. CDR3 in DNA: TGTGCCAGCAGTACGACAGGGGACACTGAAGCTTTCTTT.

V usage is TRBV23-1 and J usage is TRBJ2-1, with D possibly being TRBD1 (7 bases). TRBV23-1 is treated as an ORF (open reading frame) with a function not yet certain. This CDR3 region has 16 residues. Trimming removed 0 bases from V and 5 bases from J, with 14 bases in between. The CDR3 region is CASSQSRRGLDNEQFF. CDR3 nucleotides: TGCGCCAGCAGTCAATCGCGGAGGGGGCTCGACAATGAGCAGTTCTTC.

The chain couples TRBV2 to TRBJ2-5; 8 nucleotides match TRBD1. The CDR3 consists of 13 residues. Germline loops: CDR1 SNHLY, CDR2 FYNNEI. Trimming took 6 bases from V and 4 from J; bases not matched to a gene: 4. CDR3 DNA sequence: TGTGCCAGCAGACACAGGGGGAGAGAGACCCAGTACTTC. Translating gives CASRHRGRETQYF.

This sequence joins TRBV27 and TRBJ1-1, with 7 positions matching TRBD1. Germline values: CDR1 MNHEY, CDR2 SMNVEV (reference sequence). The J segment lost 11 bases and the V segment lost 6 bases, leaving 12 bases of the junction unmatched. The CDR3 sequence is 13 residues long. As DNA, the CDR3 is TGTGCCAGCAGGTTTGGACAGGCCACCGCCGCTTTCTTT. Translation: CASRFGQATAAFF.

A single count supports this clone. The chain links TRBV6-5 to TRBJ2-2; 8 bases agree with TRBD2. This CDR3 contains 16 residues. Germline CDR1 is MNHEY and CDR2 is SVGAGI. The J segment lost 4 bases and the V segment lost 2 bases, leaving 6 bases of the junction unmatched. The CDR3 sequence: CASSYDGGVRTGELFF. The CDR3 nucleotides read TGTGCCAGCAGTTACGACGGGGGGGTCCGCACCGGGGAGCTGTTTTTT.

V gene TRBV9 combines with J gene TRBJ2-3, with 7 positions matching TRBD1. V lost 0 bases and J lost 6; bases outside the gene matches: 7. CDR3 length: 15 amino acids. Germline V gene sequence: CDR1 SGDLS, CDR2 YYNGEE. The CDR3 sequence: CASSVAQGVIDTQYF. The CDR3 DNA follows: TGTGCCAGCAGCGTAGCGCAGGGGGTCATCGATACGCAGTATTTT.

This clone turned up a few times. The chain links TRBV12-5 to TRBJ2-5; 8 bases map to TRBD2. This CDR3 has 15 residues. Germline CDR1 and CDR2: LGHNT and FRNRAP. V lost 7 bases, J lost 3 bases, and 10 bases stayed unmatched. This CDR3 is CASARGGSGEETQYF. The CDR3 nucleotides read TGTGCTAGTGCCCGCGGCGGTAGCGGGGAAGAGACCCAGTACTTC.

Only a few counts were recorded for this clone. This chain joins TRBV5-4 and TRBJ1-3, with a tentative D call TRBD1 (6 bases). Trimming pared 1 base from V and 0 bases from J, leaving 20 bases between. CDR1 is SGHNT and CDR2 is YYREEE in the germline V gene (reference sequence). The CDR3 length is 19 residues. The CDR3, as DNA: TGTGCCAGCAGCTTGTTTCAGGGGCAGAGTCCTCTCTCTGGAAACACCATATATTTT. Translation gives CASSLFQGQSPLSGNTIYF.

The J gene is TRBJ1-4, the V gene TRBV7-8; D gene ambiguous. This CDR3 region has 15 residues. Germline V gene data show CDR1 as SGHVS and CDR2 as FQNEAQ. V lost 5 bases and J lost 0, with 10 bases in between. The CDR3 spells CASSETEATNEKLFF. The CDR3 nucleotides read TGTGCCAGCAGCGAGACGGAGGCAACTAATGAAAAACTGTTTTTT.

The sample holds a few counts of this clone. This rearrangement joins TRBV7-3 to TRBJ2-2; TRBD1 matches at 7 bases. Germline V lookup: CDR1 SGHTA, CDR2 FQGTGA. J lost 7 bases, V lost 1 base, and 6 bases had no gene match. This CDR3 comprises 15 residues. The CDR3 loop is CASSLRGGRGGELFF. In DNA, the CDR3 is TGTGCCAGCAGCTTAAGAGGGGGCAGAGGCGGGGAGCTGTTTTTT.

This clone was picked up a small number of times. V and J are TRBV5-1 and TRBJ2-2; TRBD2 is a possible D gene (6 bases). The CDR3 covers 16 residues. Trimming shortened V by 3 bases and J by 3 bases, and 15 bases separated the two germline ends. Germline CDR1 and CDR2: SGHRS and YFSETQ. The CDR3: CASSWVASVDTGELFF. The CDR3 DNA reads TGCGCCAGCAGCTGGGTCGCTAGCGTAGACACCGGGGAGCTGTTTTTT.